One and the same sample provided the 28 T cell receptor beta chains below, sequenced in a study of blood T cells in healthy people across ages. Using a J-beta primer mix together with a sample-barcoded 5' primer, a second PCR was run for roughly 7 to 12 cycles. TCRdb used MiXCR to reprocess the 5' RACE reads, holding one entry per CDR3 protein. The profile shows more than 800,000 distinct CDR3 sequences, 25% to 30% of them singletons. The sequenced sample consisted of blood. The origin of the receptors is a woman of 80 years or more in good health.

Note on this clonotype: A much larger clone differs by one base, so this may be a read error. This chain links TRBV24-1 with TRBJ2-5; no clear D gene. The J call is in doubt because the DNA end fits TRBJ2-7 better. The CDR3 is 11 residues long. CDR1 and CDR2 (germline): KGHDR, SFDVKD. CDR3 sequence (DNA): TGTGCCACCAGTGCGGGTTACGAGCAGTACTTC. Amino acid sequence: CATSAGYEQYF.

This sequence joins TRBV5-1 and TRBJ2-1; 13 positions match TRBD2. The CDR3 spans 15 residues. Germline CDR1 reads SGHRS; CDR2 reads YFSETQ. Unmatched junction bases numbered 2, after V lost 3 bases and J lost 5 bases. The CDR3: CASSYGTSGNNEQFF. The CDR3 coding sequence is TGCGCCAGCAGCTACGGGACTAGCGGGAACAATGAGCAGTTCTTC.

This clonotype was detected ten times or more. The gene calls are TRBV25-1 and TRBJ1-2; 11 bases agree with TRBD1. This CDR3 is built from 15 residues. Germline assignment: CDR1 MGHDK and CDR2 SYGVNS. V gave up 4 bases and J gave up 3 bases; unmatched junction bases: 4. DNA for the CDR3: TGTGCCAGCAGTGCCTGGGACAGGGGGTACTATGGCTACACCTTC. Translation gives CASSAWDRGYYGYTF.

J is TRBJ2-3 and V is TRBV12-3 or TRBV12-4; weak D call: TRBD1 (5 bases). V lost 6 bases to trimming and J lost 4 bases, with 17 bases between them. The CDR3 spans 15 residues. Here the CDR3 DNA reads TGTGCCAGCAGGGGAACGACAGTGAGTTCAGATACGCAGTATTTT. Residues: CASRGTTVSSDTQYF.

This rearrangement joins TRBV11-2 to TRBJ2-7; 7 nucleotides agree with TRBD1. The CDR3 is 14 amino acids. CDR1 and CDR2 from the germline V gene are SGHAT and FQNNGV. After removal of 3 bases from V and 9 bases from J, the junction contained 11 bases not matched to a gene. The CDR3 DNA follows: TGTGCCAGCAGCTTGGGGACAGATCATTACAGGCAGTACTTC. The encoded protein is CASSLGTDHYRQYF.

This clonotype was counted a few times. Possible read error: a much larger clone is one base away. Here the CDR3 reads CASSSSGGANEQYF. The CDR3 nucleotides are TGTGCCAGCAGTTCTAGCGGGGGGGCGAACGAGCAGTACTTC. The chain has TRBV12-3 or TRBV12-4 and TRBJ2-7, with 12 bases identical to TRBD2. There are 14 residues in the CDR3. J lost 5 bases, V lost 4 bases, and 3 bases had no gene match.

J is TRBJ2-3 and V is TRBV28; no reliable D call. The CDR3 is made up of 15 amino acids. CDR1 is MDHEN, CDR2 SYDVKM, per germline. The V end lost 10 bases, the J end lost 2 bases, and 19 bases lay between the germline ends. The CDR3 here is CANRFQNSYTDTQYF. DNA for the CDR3: TGTGCCAACAGATTTCAGAATAGTTACACAGATACGCAGTATTTT. The variable domain in full, completed from reference TRBV28 and TRBJ2-3, reads DVKVTQSSRYLVKRTGEKVFLECVQDMDHENMFWYRQDPGLGLRLIYFSYDVKMKEKGDIPEGYSVSREKKERFSLILESASTNQTSMYLCANRFQNSYTDTQYFGPGTRLTVL.

Notes on this clonotype: With a much larger clone just one base away, this may be a read error. This sequence joins TRBV12-3 or TRBV12-4 and TRBJ2-1; D is possibly TRBD2 (6 bases). The DNA end favors TRBJ2-7, so the J call may be wrong. The CDR3 length is 13 residues. CDR3 bases: TGTGCCAGCAGCGGGAGCTCCTACAATGAGCAGTACTTC. As protein: CASSGSSYNEQYF.

Ten or more counts support this clonotype. The chain carries TRBV29-1 and TRBJ2-1; either TRBD1 or TRBD2 may fit D (5 bases each). The CDR3 consists of 11 residues. Germline V gene sequence: CDR1 SQVTM, CDR2 ANQGSEA. V lost 7 bases and J lost 7, with 11 bases in between. DNA for the CDR3: TGCAGCGGGGGACCCGGGAATGAGCAGTTCTTC. Encoded protein: CSGGPGNEQFF.

This clonotype came up many times. The rearrangement joins TRBV7-2 to TRBJ2-3; possibly TRBD1 for D (5 bases). CDR1 is SGHTA and CDR2 is FQGNSA in the germline V gene. This CDR3 is 16 amino acids long. Deletions cut 5 bases from V and 3 bases from J, with 18 bases between. CDR3 protein: CASSPPGAVLTDTQYF. CDR3 nucleotides: TGTGCCAGCAGCCCCCCTGGGGCAGTATTAACAGATACGCAGTATTTT.

This sequence joins TRBV25-1 and TRBJ1-1; the D is unclear. This CDR3 contains 12 residues. The germline V and J ends were trimmed by 3 bases and 3 bases, with 5 bases remaining between them. Germline lookup yields CDR1 MGHDK and CDR2 SYGVNS. The CDR3 DNA is TGTGCCAGCAGTGAGGTAGACACTGAAGCTTTCTTT. Its protein is CASSEVDTEAFF.

This clonotype was recorded once. The gene calls are TRBV4-1 and TRBJ2-7; 9 nucleotides match TRBD2. V shed 0 bases, J shed 7 bases, and the junction held 10 bases outside the gene matches. This CDR3 is 16 amino acids long. Germline V gene lookup returns CDR1 MGHRA and CDR2 YSYEKL. CDR3 protein: CASSQDSAGGPGEQYF. CDR3 bases: TGCGCCAGCAGCCAAGATTCCGCGGGAGGGCCGGGGGAGCAGTACTTC.

This rearrangement joins TRBV4-3 to TRBJ2-5; TRBD2 aligns across 9 bases. Matching the DNA end better, TRBJ2-7 makes the J call doubtful. Germline assignment: CDR1 LGHNA and CDR2 YSLEER. The CDR3 totals 16 residues. CDR3 region: CASSQARRGGYNEQYF. The CDR3 coding sequence is TGCGCCAGCAGCCAAGCGCGGCGGGGGGGCTACAACGAGCAGTACTTC.

This clonotype came up many times. The chain uses TRBV6-1 and TRBJ1-2, with TRBD1 matching 8 bases. CDR1 is MNHNS and CDR2 is SASEGT in the germline V gene. The CDR3 totals 13 residues. V trimming: 2 bases; J trimming: 7 bases; junction bases outside the gene matches: 3. Here the CDR3 reads CASSESGGGGYTF. Here the CDR3 DNA reads TGTGCCAGCAGTGAATCAGGGGGCGGTGGCTACACCTTC.

The sample holds many counts of this clonotype. V is TRBV7-9 and J is TRBJ2-5, with TRBD1 matching over 8 bases. The CDR3 consists of 14 residues. Trimming took 5 bases from V and 5 from J; bases not matched to a gene: 7. The germline V gene has CDR1 SEHNR and CDR2 FQNEAQ (reference sequence). The CDR3 DNA is TGTGCCAGCAGCCGGACAGGGCTGGCGGAGACCCAGTACTTC. Translated, it gives CASSRTGLAETQYF.

This clonotype was counted many times. The chain carries TRBV20-1 and TRBJ2-1; D unclear. In germline, CDR1 is DFQATT, CDR2 SNEGSKA (reference sequence). The CDR3 has 12 amino acids. V lost 4 bases and J lost 6, with 10 bases in between. CDR3 nucleotides: TGCAGTGCTACCCACGGATCCAATGAGCAGTTCTTC. Translated: CSATHGSNEQFF.

This clonotype was detected many times. V gene TRBV6-1 combines with J gene TRBJ2-1; TRBD2 agrees at 14 bases. V shed 5 bases, J shed 15 bases, and the junction held 12 bases outside the gene matches. The CDR3 runs 15 residues. Germline CDR1 MNHNS, CDR2 SASEGT. The CDR3 region is CASSLIGTSGGVPFF. The CDR3 DNA sequence: TGTGCCAGCAGTTTAATCGGGACTAGCGGGGGTGTGCCGTTCTTC.

V gene TRBV7-2 combines with J gene TRBJ2-2, with D perhaps matching TRBD2 (5 bases). The ends were cut back, 5 bases at V and 4 bases at J, with 8 bases in the middle. The CDR3 has 13 residues. CDR1 is SGHTA and CDR2 is FQGNSA in the germline V gene. This CDR3 reads CASSRESTGELFF. CDR3 coding DNA: TGTGCCAGCAGCAGGGAGTCCACCGGGGAGCTGTTTTTT.

The chain recombines TRBV5-1 with TRBJ2-5, with 10 nucleotides matching TRBD1. The J call is in doubt because the DNA end fits TRBJ2-7 better. In germline, CDR1 is SGHRS, CDR2 YFSETQ. The CDR3 runs 18 residues. Written as DNA, the CDR3 is TGCGCCAGCAGCTTGTTCGGACATAGGGGACAGGGGTTCTACGAGCAGTACTTC. Protein product: CASSLFGHRGQGFYEQYF.

In its sample, this clonotype was seen many times. The chain couples TRBV6-1 to TRBJ1-2; 7 bases agree with TRBD1. Germline V gene sequence: CDR1 MNHNS, CDR2 SASEGT. Trimming at V came to 1 base and at J to 8 bases, leaving 7 bases not matched to a gene. The CDR3 has 14 residues. CDR3 region: CASSEDRGWVGYTF. In DNA form, the CDR3 reads TGTGCCAGCAGTGAAGACAGGGGATGGGTAGGCTACACCTTC.

This clonotype occurred many times. V gene TRBV12-3 or TRBV12-4 combines with J gene TRBJ1-4, with a possible D match to TRBD1 (6 bases). The length of the CDR3 is 16 residues. Trimming shortened V by 4 bases and J by 0 bases, and 12 bases separated the two germline ends. Written as DNA, the CDR3 is TGTGCCAGCAGTTGGCGGGGGGACACAACTAATGAAAAACTGTTTTTT. It specifies CASSWRGDTTNEKLFF.

This clonotype was seen many times. The chain recombines TRBV7-2 with TRBJ2-7, with 7 bases identical to TRBD1. Germline V gene data show CDR1 as SGHTA and CDR2 as FQGNSA. The ends lost 5 bases at V and 3 bases at J; junction bases unmatched: 4. CDR3 length: 13 residues. CDR3 amino acids: CASSTGTVYEQYF. For the CDR3, the DNA is TGTGCCAGCAGCACCGGGACAGTCTACGAGCAGTACTTC. Drawing the rest from reference TRBV7-2 and TRBJ2-7, the complete variable domain is GAGVSQSPSNKVTEKGKDVELRCDPISGHTALYWYRQSLGQGLEFLIYFQGNSAPDKSGLPSDRFSAERTGGSVSTLTIQRTQQEDSAVYLCASSTGTVYEQYFGPGTRLTVT.

This clonotype was seen at least ten times. This chain joins TRBV29-1 and TRBJ1-2, with D tentatively TRBD1 (6 bases). Germline values: CDR1 SQVTM, CDR2 ANQGSEA. Trimming shortened V by 4 bases and J by 7 bases, and 19 bases separated the two germline ends. This CDR3 comprises 14 residues. The CDR3: CSVGGGGGRIGYTF. The CDR3, as DNA: TGCAGCGTTGGAGGAGGGGGGGGGCGAATTGGCTACACCTTC.

This chain links TRBV5-1 with TRBJ1-4; no definite D call. CDR1 and CDR2 (germline): SGHRS, YFSETQ. V lost 0 bases, J lost 3 bases, and 6 bases lay in between. There are 14 residues in the CDR3. The CDR3, as DNA: TGCGCCAGCAGCTTGGACAAGGCTAATGAAAAACTGTTTTTT. Residues: CASSLDKANEKLFF.

The chain is built from TRBV12-3 or TRBV12-4 and TRBJ1-4; D might be TRBD1 (6 bases). The CDR3 sequence is 16 residues long. Trimming left V 5 bases short and J 6 bases short, with 19 bases between. The CDR3 sequence: CASSPQTGGGHEKLFF. CDR3 sequence (DNA): TGTGCCAGCAGTCCTCAGACAGGAGGGGGACATGAAAAACTGTTTTTT.

The table lists this clonotype with many counts. The chain carries TRBV7-2 and TRBJ1-2; D is unresolved. Trimming took off 4 bases at V and 8 bases at J, with 8 bases between the two ends. The CDR3 consists of 11 residues. Germline values: CDR1 SGHTA, CDR2 FQGNSA. CDR3 sequence reads: CASSSFGGYTF. The CDR3 DNA is TGTGCCAGCAGCTCGTTCGGGGGCTACACCTTC.

V gene TRBV25-1 combines with J gene TRBJ1-1; tentatively, D is TRBD1 (6 bases). This CDR3 comprises 15 residues. V lost 5 bases to trimming and J lost 7 bases, with 20 bases between them. CDR1 and CDR2 from the germline V gene are MGHDK and SYGVNS. This CDR3 is CASSNRQVGTGEAFF. The CDR3 DNA is TGTGCCAGCAGTAACCGACAGGTGGGAACGGGTGAAGCTTTCTTT.

The chain joins TRBV20-1 to TRBJ2-5; D remains ambiguous. Per germline, CDR1 DFQATT and CDR2 SNEGSKA (reference sequence). This CDR3 comprises 14 residues. The V gene lost 3 bases and the J gene lost 1 base, with 12 bases spanning the gap. CDR3 nucleotides: TGCAGTGCTAGTTCATCAGTTATCCAAGAGACCCAGTACTTC. It codes for CSASSSVIQETQYF.